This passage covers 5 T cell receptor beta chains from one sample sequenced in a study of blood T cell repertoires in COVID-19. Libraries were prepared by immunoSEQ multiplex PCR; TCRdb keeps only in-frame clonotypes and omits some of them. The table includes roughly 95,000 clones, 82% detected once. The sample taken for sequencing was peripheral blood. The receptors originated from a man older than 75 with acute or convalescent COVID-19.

The CDR3 region is CASSLRGNYGYTF. CDR3 in DNA: TGTGCCAGCAGCCTCCGGGGGAACTATGGCTACACCTTC. The gene calls are TRBV7-2 and TRBJ1-2, with D possibly TRBD1 on 5 matching bases. CDR3 length equals 13 residues. V was trimmed by 5 bases and J by 2 bases, leaving 9 bases between them. The germline V gene encodes CDR1 SGHTA and CDR2 FQGNSA.

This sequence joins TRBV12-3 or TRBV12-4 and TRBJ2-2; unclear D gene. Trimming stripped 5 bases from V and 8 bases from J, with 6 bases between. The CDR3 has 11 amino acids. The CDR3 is CASSLSGELFF. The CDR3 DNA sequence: TGTGCCAGCAGTCTGAGTGGGGAGCTGTTTTTT.

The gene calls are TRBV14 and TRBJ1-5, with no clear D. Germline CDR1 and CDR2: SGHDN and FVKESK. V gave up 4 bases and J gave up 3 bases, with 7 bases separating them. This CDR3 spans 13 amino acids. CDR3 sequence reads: CASSRGNNQPQHF. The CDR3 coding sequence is TGTGCCAGCAGCCGCGGGAACAATCAGCCCCAGCATTTT.

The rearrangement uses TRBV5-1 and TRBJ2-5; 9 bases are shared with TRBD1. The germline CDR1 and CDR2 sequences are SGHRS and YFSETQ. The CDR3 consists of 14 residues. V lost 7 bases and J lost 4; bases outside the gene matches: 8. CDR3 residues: CASETGTGRETQYF. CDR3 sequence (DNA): TGCGCCAGCGAAACCGGGACAGGGCGAGAGACCCAGTACTTC.

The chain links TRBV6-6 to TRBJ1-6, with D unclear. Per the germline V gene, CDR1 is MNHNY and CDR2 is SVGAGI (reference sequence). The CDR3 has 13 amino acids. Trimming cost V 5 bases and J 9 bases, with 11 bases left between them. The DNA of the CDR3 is TGTGCCAGCAGTGACATCCCGATTTCACCCCTCCACTTT. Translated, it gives CASSDIPISPLHF.